These T cell receptor beta chains were read from a single sample in a study of T cell changes during pregnancy in multiple sclerosis. Sequenced by immunoSEQ multiplex PCR; TCRdb stores in-frame clones only, minus some. The sample contains approximately 61,000 clones, approximately 90% of which appear only once. The sequences come from peripheral blood, collected after pregnancy. These receptors all stem from a female donor in good health, enrolled as a control in a pregnancy study. The CDR3 runs from the conserved cysteine through the conserved F or W. Fields, in order: clone size, J gene, V gene, D gene, CDR3 DNA, CDR3 protein. D genes are given only for firm matches. Where a row states a size, it is once, few, many or the class of an expanded clone; other rows omit it.

abundance: NA; j_gene: TRBJ2-5; v_gene: TRBV15; d_gene: TRBD1; CDR3nt: TGTGCCACCAGCAGAGACCCGACAGGGGGCGCGTTAGAGACCCAGTACTTC; CDR3aa: CATSRDPTGGALETQYF
abundance: few; j_gene: TRBJ1-1; v_gene: TRBV4-2; d_gene: NA; CDR3nt: TGTGCCAGCAGCCTCAACGGGGGGACTGAAGCTTTCTTT; CDR3aa: CASSLNGGTEAFF
abundance: NA; j_gene: TRBJ2-1; v_gene: TRBV30; d_gene: NA; CDR3nt: TGTGCCTACGGGACTCGTTCCCCAAGTGAGCAGTTCTTC; CDR3aa: CAYGTRSPSEQFF
abundance: many; j_gene: TRBJ2-7; v_gene: TRBV4-1; d_gene: TRBD1; CDR3nt: TGCGCCAGCAGCCAGCCCGGGACAGGGCAGATGTACGAGCAGTACTTC; CDR3aa: CASSQPGTGQMYEQYF
abundance: NA; j_gene: TRBJ2-7; v_gene: TRBV10-3; d_gene: NA; CDR3nt: TGTGCCATCGGGGACAACAGTGACGAGCAGTACTTC; CDR3aa: CAIGDNSDEQYF
abundance: once; j_gene: TRBJ2-1; v_gene: TRBV27; d_gene: TRBD1; CDR3nt: TGTGCCAGCAGTTTATTCCTTACCGGGACAGGGGGCTGGAATGAGCAGTTCTTC; CDR3aa: CASSLFLTGTGGWNEQFF
abundance: NA; j_gene: TRBJ1-6; v_gene: TRBV11-1; d_gene: NA; CDR3nt: TGTGCCAGCAGCGGAGGGAAGGTTGGGAGGAATTCACCCCTCCACTTT; CDR3aa: CASSGGKVGRNSPLHF
abundance: once; j_gene: TRBJ1-5; v_gene: TRBV2; d_gene: NA; CDR3nt: TGTGCCAGCAGTGAAACAGGGTCCGTTTCGTATCCCCAGCATTTT; CDR3aa: CASSETGSVSYPQHF
abundance: NA; j_gene: TRBJ2-2; v_gene: TRBV5-4; d_gene: TRBD2; CDR3nt: TGTGCCAGCAGTCTCTGGACTAGCGGGAACACCGGGGAGCTGTTTTTT; CDR3aa: CASSLWTSGNTGELFF
abundance: NA; j_gene: TRBJ1-1; v_gene: TRBV11-1; d_gene: NA; CDR3nt: TGTGCCAGCAGGGTACAGGTTAACACTGAAGCTTTCTTT; CDR3aa: CASRVQVNTEAFF
abundance: NA; j_gene: TRBJ1-3; v_gene: TRBV7-8; d_gene: NA; CDR3nt: TGTGCCAGCAGGCCTACCTTACAGGGAAACACCATATATTTT; CDR3aa: CASRPTLQGNTIYF
abundance: NA; j_gene: TRBJ1-1; v_gene: TRBV7-9; d_gene: TRBD1; CDR3nt: TGTGCCAGCAGCGGAGGGGGCACTTTGAACACTGAAGCTTTCTTT; CDR3aa: CASSGGGTLNTEAFF
abundance: NA; j_gene: TRBJ1-2; v_gene: TRBV7-2; d_gene: NA; CDR3nt: TGTGCCAGCAGCCTTCGGAGGGGAGATGGCTACACCTTC; CDR3aa: CASSLRRGDGYTF
abundance: NA; j_gene: TRBJ2-1; v_gene: TRBV11-1; d_gene: TRBD2; CDR3nt: TGTGCCAGCAGCCCGACCTCGGCGGGACTAGCGGTAGGCAATGAGCAGTTCTTC; CDR3aa: CASSPTSAGLAVGNEQFF
abundance: once; j_gene: TRBJ1-1; v_gene: TRBV6-5; d_gene: TRBD1; CDR3nt: TGTGCCAGCAGCCGTGACAGGGAGAACACTGAAGCTTTCTTT; CDR3aa: CASSRDRENTEAFF
abundance: NA; j_gene: TRBJ2-7; v_gene: TRBV25-1; d_gene: NA; CDR3nt: TGTGCCAGCTTAGACAGGCACTCCTACGAGCAGTACTTC; CDR3aa: CASLDRHSYEQYF
abundance: NA; j_gene: TRBJ1-6; v_gene: TRBV6-1; d_gene: TRBD1; CDR3nt: TGTGCCAGCAAGACCGACAGGGTAGTAAACTCACCCCTCCACTTT; CDR3aa: CASKTDRVVNSPLHF
abundance: NA; j_gene: TRBJ2-6; v_gene: TRBV6-5; d_gene: NA; CDR3nt: TGTGCCAGCAGTTACCTGGGGGCCAACGTCCTGACTTTC; CDR3aa: CASSYLGANVLTF
abundance: NA; j_gene: TRBJ2-7; v_gene: TRBV15; d_gene: TRBD1; CDR3nt: TGTGCCACCAGTACCGGGACAGCTTCCTACGAGCAGTACTTC; CDR3aa: CATSTGTASYEQYF
abundance: few; j_gene: TRBJ2-1; v_gene: TRBV11-3; d_gene: NA; CDR3nt: TGTGCCAGCAGCTTTAAAGGGGGCTACAATGAGCAGTTCTTC; CDR3aa: CASSFKGGYNEQFF
abundance: NA; j_gene: TRBJ2-1; v_gene: TRBV2; d_gene: TRBD2; CDR3nt: TGTGCCAGCAGACTAGCGGGTCGGGAGCAGTTCTTC; CDR3aa: CASRLAGREQFF
abundance: NA; j_gene: TRBJ1-5; v_gene: TRBV19; d_gene: NA; CDR3nt: TGTGCCAGTAGTCCCCGAGGGGGATATGATCAGCCCCAGCATTTT; CDR3aa: CASSPRGGYDQPQHF
abundance: NA; j_gene: TRBJ2-2; v_gene: TRBV20-1; d_gene: TRBD1; CDR3nt: TGCAGTGCTACCCCGGGACAGGACCTGTTTTTT; CDR3aa: CSATPGQDLFF
abundance: NA; j_gene: TRBJ1-4; v_gene: TRBV10-2; d_gene: NA; CDR3nt: TGCGCCAGCAGTGAAAACAGACTAAATGAAAAACTGTTTTTT; CDR3aa: CASSENRLNEKLFF
abundance: NA; j_gene: TRBJ2-5; v_gene: TRBV1; d_gene: NA; CDR3nt: TGCACCAGCAGAAAGCGGGGAGAGACCCAGTACTTC; CDR3aa: CTSRKRGETQYF
abundance: NA; j_gene: TRBJ2-7; v_gene: TRBV7-2; d_gene: TRBD1; CDR3nt: TGTGCCAGCAGCATAGGCCAGGGGGCCCTAAGGGAGCAGTACTTC; CDR3aa: CASSIGQGALREQYF
abundance: NA; j_gene: TRBJ2-7; v_gene: TRBV4-1; d_gene: NA; CDR3nt: TGCGCCAGCAGGCCGACGGGGGACAGAACCTACGAGCAGTACTTC; CDR3aa: CASRPTGDRTYEQYF
abundance: NA; j_gene: TRBJ2-1; v_gene: TRBV6-1; d_gene: NA; CDR3nt: TGTGCCAGCAGTAAAGGGACTGGGACCTACAATGAGCAGTTCTTC; CDR3aa: CASSKGTGTYNEQFF
abundance: NA; j_gene: TRBJ2-1; v_gene: TRBV7-3; d_gene: TRBD2; CDR3nt: TGTGCCAGCAGCTTAGAGACTAGCTTTGAGCAGTTCTTC; CDR3aa: CASSLETSFEQFF
abundance: NA; j_gene: TRBJ1-5; v_gene: TRBV7-2; d_gene: NA; CDR3nt: TGTGCCAGCAGCTCCAACGGGATCCTTAGCAATCAGCCCCAGCATTTT; CDR3aa: CASSSNGILSNQPQHF
abundance: NA; j_gene: TRBJ2-5; v_gene: TRBV6-1; d_gene: TRBD2; CDR3nt: TGTGCCAGCAGTGATGGAGCGGGGGGGCCCGAGACCCAGTACTTC; CDR3aa: CASSDGAGGPETQYF
abundance: few; j_gene: TRBJ1-2; v_gene: TRBV11-2; d_gene: NA; CDR3nt: TGTGCCAGCAGCTCCGTCGGGGAGGGGTTATACGGCTACACCTTC; CDR3aa: CASSSVGEGLYGYTF
abundance: NA; j_gene: TRBJ2-1; v_gene: TRBV19; d_gene: NA; CDR3nt: TGTGCCAGTAGTACCCAGAGGGCGGGGAGCTCCTACAATGAGCAGTTCTTC; CDR3aa: CASSTQRAGSSYNEQFF
abundance: NA; j_gene: TRBJ2-5; v_gene: TRBV5-1; d_gene: TRBD2; CDR3nt: TGCGCCAGCAGCTGGGGACTAGCGGGAGTGGAGACCCAGTACTTC; CDR3aa: CASSWGLAGVETQYF
abundance: NA; j_gene: TRBJ2-3; v_gene: TRBV7-8; d_gene: TRBD2; CDR3nt: TGTGCCAGCAGCTTCCCGGGGGGAGGGCGCACAGATACGCAGTATTTT; CDR3aa: CASSFPGGGRTDTQYF